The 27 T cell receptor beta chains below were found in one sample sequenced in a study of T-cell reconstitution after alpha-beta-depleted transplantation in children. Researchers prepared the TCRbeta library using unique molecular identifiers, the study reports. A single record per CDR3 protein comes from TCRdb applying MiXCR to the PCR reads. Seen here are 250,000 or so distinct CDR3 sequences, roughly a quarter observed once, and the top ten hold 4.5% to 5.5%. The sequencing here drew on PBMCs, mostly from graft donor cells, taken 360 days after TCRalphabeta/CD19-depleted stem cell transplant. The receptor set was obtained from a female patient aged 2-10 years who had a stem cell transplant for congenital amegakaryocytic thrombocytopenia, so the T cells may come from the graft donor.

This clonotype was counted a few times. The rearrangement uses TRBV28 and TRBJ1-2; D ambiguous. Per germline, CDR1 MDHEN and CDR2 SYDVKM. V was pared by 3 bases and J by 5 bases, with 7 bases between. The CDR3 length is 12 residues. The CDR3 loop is CASSFQSYGYTF. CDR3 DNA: TGTGCCAGCAGTTTCCAGTCATATGGCTACACCTTC.

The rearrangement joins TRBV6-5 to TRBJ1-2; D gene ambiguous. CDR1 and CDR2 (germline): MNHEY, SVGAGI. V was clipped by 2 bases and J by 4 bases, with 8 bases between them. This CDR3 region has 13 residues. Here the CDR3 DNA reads TGTGCCAGCAGTTACCCCGACTTCTATGGCTACACCTTC. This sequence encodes CASSYPDFYGYTF.

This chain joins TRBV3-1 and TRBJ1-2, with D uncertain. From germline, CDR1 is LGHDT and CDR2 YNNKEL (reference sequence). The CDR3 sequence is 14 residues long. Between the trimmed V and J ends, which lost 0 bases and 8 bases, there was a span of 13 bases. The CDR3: CASSQEGWGYGYTF. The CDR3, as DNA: TGTGCCAGCAGCCAAGAGGGTTGGGGATACGGCTACACCTTC.

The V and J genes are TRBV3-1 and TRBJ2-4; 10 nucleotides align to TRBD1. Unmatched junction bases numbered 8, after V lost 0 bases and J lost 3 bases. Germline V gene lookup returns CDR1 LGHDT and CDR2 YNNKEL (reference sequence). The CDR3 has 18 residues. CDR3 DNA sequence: TGTGCCAGCAGCCAAGACTTCTTGACAGGGGGCTTCAAAAACATTCAGTACTTC. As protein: CASSQDFLTGGFKNIQYF. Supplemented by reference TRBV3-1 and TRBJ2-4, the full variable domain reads DTAVSQTPKYLVTQMGNDKSIKCEQNLGHDTMYWYKQDSKKFLKIMFSYNNKELIINETVPNRFSPKSPDKAHLNLHINSLELGDSAVYFCASSQDFLTGGFKNIQYFGAGTRLSVL.

CDR3 protein: CASSLGTADTQYF. The CDR3 nucleotides read TGTGCCAGCAGTTTGGGTACCGCAGATACGCAGTATTTT. This chain joins TRBV6-2 or TRBV6-3 and TRBJ2-3; D unresolved. CDR3 length: 13 residues. V lost 4 bases and J 4 bases, leaving 9 bases between the germline ends. Per germline, CDR1 MNHEY and CDR2 SVGEGT.

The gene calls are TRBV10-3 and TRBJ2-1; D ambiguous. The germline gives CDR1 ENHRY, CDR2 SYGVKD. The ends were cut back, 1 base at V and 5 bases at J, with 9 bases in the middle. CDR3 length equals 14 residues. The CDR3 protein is CAISELGKHNEQFF. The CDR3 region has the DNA TGTGCCATCAGTGAGTTGGGGAAACACAATGAGCAGTTCTTC.

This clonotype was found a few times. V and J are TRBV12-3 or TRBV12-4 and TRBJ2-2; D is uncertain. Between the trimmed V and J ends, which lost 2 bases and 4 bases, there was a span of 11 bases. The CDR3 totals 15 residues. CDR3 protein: CASSLSVRITGELFF. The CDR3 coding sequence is TGTGCCAGCAGTTTATCGGTACGGATCACCGGGGAGCTGTTTTTT.

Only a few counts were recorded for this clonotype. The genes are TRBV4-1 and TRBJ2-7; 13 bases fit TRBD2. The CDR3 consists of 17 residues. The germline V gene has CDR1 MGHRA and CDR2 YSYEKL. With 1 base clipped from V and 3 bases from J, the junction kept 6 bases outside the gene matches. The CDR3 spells CASSQGPTSGRGYEQYF. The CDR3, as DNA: TGCGCCAGCAGCCAAGGGCCTACTAGCGGGAGGGGCTACGAGCAGTACTTC.

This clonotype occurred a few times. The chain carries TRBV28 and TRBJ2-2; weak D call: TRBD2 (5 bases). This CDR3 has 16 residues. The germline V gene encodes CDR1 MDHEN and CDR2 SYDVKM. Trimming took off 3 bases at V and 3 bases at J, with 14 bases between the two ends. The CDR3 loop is CASSFPMGVYTGELFF. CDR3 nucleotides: TGTGCCAGCAGTTTCCCTATGGGAGTCTACACCGGGGAGCTGTTTTTT.

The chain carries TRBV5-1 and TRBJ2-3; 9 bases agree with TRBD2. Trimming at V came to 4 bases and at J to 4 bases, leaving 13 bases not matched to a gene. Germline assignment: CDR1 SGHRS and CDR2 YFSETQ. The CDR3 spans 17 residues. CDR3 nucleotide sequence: TGCGCCAGCAGCAGGTGGGCCAGCGGGGGGCCCCCAGATACGCAGTATTTT. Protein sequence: CASSRWASGGPPDTQYF.

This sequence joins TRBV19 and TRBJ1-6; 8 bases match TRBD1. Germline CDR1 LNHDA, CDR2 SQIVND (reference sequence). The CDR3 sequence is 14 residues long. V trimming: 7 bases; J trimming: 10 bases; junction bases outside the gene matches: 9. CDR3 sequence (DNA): TGTGCCAGTACCCCTCAGGGGGCCATCTCACCCCTCCACTTT. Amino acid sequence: CASTPQGAISPLHF.

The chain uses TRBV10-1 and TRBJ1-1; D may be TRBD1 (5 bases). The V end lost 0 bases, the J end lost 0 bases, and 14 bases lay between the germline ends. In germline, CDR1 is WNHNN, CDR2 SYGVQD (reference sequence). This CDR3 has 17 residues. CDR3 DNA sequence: TGCGCCAGCAGTGAGTCGGGGGGACCGATTATGAACACTGAAGCTTTCTTT. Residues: CASSESGGPIMNTEAFF.

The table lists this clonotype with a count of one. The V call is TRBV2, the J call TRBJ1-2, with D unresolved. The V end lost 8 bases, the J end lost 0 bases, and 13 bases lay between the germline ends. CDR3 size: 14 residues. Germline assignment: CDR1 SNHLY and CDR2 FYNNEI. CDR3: CASVNLASNYGYTF. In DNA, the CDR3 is TGTGCCAGCGTGAATCTCGCCTCTAACTATGGCTACACCTTC.

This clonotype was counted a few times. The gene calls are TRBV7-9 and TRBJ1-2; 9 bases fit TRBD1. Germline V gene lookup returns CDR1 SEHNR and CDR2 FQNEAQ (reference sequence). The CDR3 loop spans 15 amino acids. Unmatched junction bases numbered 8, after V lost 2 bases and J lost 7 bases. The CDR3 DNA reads TGTGCCAGCAGCTTAAGCGGGACAGGGATAGGTGGCTACACCTTC. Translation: CASSLSGTGIGGYTF.

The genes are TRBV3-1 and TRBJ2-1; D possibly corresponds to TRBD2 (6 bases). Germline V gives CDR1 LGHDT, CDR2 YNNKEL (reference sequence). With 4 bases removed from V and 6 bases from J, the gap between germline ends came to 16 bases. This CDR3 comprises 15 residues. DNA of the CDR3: TGTGCCAGCAGCCTCTCCCTGGGACTTCTCAATGAGCAGTTCTTC. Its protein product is CASSLSLGLLNEQFF.

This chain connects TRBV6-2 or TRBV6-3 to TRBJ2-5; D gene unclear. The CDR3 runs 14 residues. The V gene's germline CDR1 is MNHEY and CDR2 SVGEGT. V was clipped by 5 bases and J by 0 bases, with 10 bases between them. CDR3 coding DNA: TGTGCCAGCAGTCCCGCCGGGTACCAAGAGACCCAGTACTTC. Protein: CASSPAGYQETQYF.

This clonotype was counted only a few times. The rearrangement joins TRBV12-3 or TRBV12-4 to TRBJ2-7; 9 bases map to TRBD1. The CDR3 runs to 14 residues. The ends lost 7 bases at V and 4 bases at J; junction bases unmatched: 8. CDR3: CASTNDRGRYEQYF. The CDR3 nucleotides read TGTGCCAGCACCAACGACAGGGGGAGGTACGAGCAGTACTTC.

The CDR3 loop is CASSLVLAGTGFGELFF. CDR3 DNA sequence: TGTGCCAGCAGCCTCGTACTAGCGGGGACCGGGTTCGGGGAGCTGTTTTTT. The V and J genes are TRBV7-9 and TRBJ2-2; 10 bases match TRBD2. V lost 5 bases, J lost 7 bases, and 13 bases stayed unmatched. The germline V gene has CDR1 SEHNR and CDR2 FQNEAQ (reference sequence). The CDR3 has 17 amino acids.

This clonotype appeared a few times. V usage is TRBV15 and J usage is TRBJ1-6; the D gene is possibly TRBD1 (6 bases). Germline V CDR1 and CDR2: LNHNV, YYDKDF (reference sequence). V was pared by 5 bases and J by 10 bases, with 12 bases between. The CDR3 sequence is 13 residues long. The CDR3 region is CATSGTTRSPLHF. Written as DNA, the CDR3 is TGTGCCACCAGCGGGACAACTCGGTCACCCCTCCACTTT. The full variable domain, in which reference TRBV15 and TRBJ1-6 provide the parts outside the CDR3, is DAMVIQNPRYQVTQFGKPVTLSCSQTLNHNVMYWYQQKSSQAPKLLFHYYDKDFNNEADTPDNFQSRRPNTSFCFLDIRSPGLGDTAMYLCATSGTTRSPLHFGNGTRLTVT.

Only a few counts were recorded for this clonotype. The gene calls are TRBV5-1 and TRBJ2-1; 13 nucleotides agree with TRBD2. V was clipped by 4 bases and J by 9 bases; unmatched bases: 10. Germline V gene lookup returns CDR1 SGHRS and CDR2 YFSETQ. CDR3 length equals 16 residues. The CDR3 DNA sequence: TGCGCCAGCAGCCCGGGGACTAGCGGGGATAGTGGTGAGCAGTTCTTC. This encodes CASSPGTSGDSGEQFF. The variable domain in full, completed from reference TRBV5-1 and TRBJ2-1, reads KAGVTQTPRYLIKTRGQQVTLSCSPISGHRSVSWYQQTPGQGLQFLFEYFSETQRNKGNFPGRFSGRQFSNSRSEMNVSTLELGDSALYLCASSPGTSGDSGEQFFGPGTRLTVL.

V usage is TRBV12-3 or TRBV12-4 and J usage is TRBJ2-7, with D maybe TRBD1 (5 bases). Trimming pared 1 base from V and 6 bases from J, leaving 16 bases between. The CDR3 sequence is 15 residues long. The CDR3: CASSLEPQVYGEQYF. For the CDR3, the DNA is TGTGCCAGCAGTTTAGAACCACAGGTTTACGGCGAGCAGTACTTC.

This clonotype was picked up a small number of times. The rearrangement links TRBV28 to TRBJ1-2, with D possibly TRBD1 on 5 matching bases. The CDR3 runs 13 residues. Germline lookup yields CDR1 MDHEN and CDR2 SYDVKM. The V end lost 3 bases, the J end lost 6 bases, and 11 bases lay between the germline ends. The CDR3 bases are TGTGCCAGCAGTTTGCGACAGTCACATGGCTACACCTTC. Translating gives CASSLRQSHGYTF.

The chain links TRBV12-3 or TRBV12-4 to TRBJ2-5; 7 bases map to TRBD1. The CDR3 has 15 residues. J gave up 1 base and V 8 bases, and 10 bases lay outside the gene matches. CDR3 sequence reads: CASCPTGTAQETQYF. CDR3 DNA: TGTGCCAGCTGTCCTACCGGGACAGCCCAAGAGACCCAGTACTTC.

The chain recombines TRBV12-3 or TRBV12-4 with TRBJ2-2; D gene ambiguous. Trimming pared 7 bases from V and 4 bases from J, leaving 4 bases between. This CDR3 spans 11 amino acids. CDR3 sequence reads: CASTRTGELFF. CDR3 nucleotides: TGTGCCAGCACCCGCACCGGGGAGCTGTTTTTT.

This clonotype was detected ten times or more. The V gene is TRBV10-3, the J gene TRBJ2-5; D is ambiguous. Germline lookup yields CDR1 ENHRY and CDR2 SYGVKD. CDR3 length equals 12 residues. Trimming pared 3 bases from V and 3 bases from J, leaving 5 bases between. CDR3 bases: TGTGCCATCAGTGAATCTGAAGAGACCCAGTACTTC. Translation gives CAISESEETQYF.

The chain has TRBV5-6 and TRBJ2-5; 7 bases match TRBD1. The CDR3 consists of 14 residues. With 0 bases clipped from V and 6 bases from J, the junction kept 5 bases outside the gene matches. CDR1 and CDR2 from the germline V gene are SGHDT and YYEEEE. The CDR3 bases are TGTGCCAGCAGCTTGGGGGCAGGGGGAAAGACCCAGTACTTC. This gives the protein CASSLGAGGKTQYF.

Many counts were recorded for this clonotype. The CDR3 loop reads CASNPGAGSTDTQYF. The CDR3 DNA follows: TGTGCCAGCAACCCGGGAGCGGGAAGCACAGATACGCAGTATTTT. V usage is TRBV6-1 and J usage is TRBJ2-3; 7 bases fit TRBD2. J lost 0 bases, V lost 7 bases, and 7 bases had no gene match. The length of the CDR3 is 15 residues. Per the germline V gene, CDR1 is MNHNS and CDR2 is SASEGT.